This entry features one T cell receptor beta chain sequence. This receptor's antigen is unknown. Base qualities are not provided; no much larger clone lies one nucleotide away. This entry comes from a study of shared clonotypes between healthy human individuals (dated by TCRdb to 2018 to 2021). About the study as a whole: The cohort included three men and a couple of women between 18 and 49 years of age. To estimate repertoire size and how much clonotype sharing occurs between individuals, the study deeply sequenced the blood TCR repertoires of roughly 5 healthy adults. For each donor, three plates each were used for CD4 naive and CD4 memory, two plates were used for CD8 naive, and one plate was used for CD8 memory. To increase sequencing depth and limit assay-specific biases, TCR repertoire library preparation and sequencing were carried out by different laboratories using diverse techniques. Per donor, leukapheresis produced somewhere between about 0.9 and 10 billion PBMCs. General conclusions and limits of the study: Incomplete sequencing was indicated by rarefaction of sorted-subset datasets, despite the large sequencing depth. Sampling was restricted to blood, and TCR repertoires in tissue are likely to differ from TCR repertoires in blood. Roughly 5% of naive CD4, approximately 3.7% of naive CD8, about 2.5% of memory CD4, and less than 0.45% of memory CD8 clonotypes were shared across several donors. Pairwise subsampling led to the expectation that sequencing depth would affect the degree of clonotype sharing among donors. Naive subsets generally had larger estimated clonotype richness than memory subsets. The genetic and exposure-history diversity represented was limited by the small number of donors. Higher generation probabilities were observed for clonotypes shared by all four sorted-subset donors than for non-shared clonotypes.

Using the deep immunoSEQ assay, TCR CDR3 regions were amplified from genomic DNA by multiplex PCR. Extracted genomic DNA from each cell subset was spread evenly across all wells of several immunoSEQ 96-well plates, with each plate serving as a replicate. For sorted subsets, around 200 ng genomic DNA, equal to 30,000 or so T cell genomes, was loaded into each replicate PCR. The purified libraries were quantified using a Qubit 3.0 fluorometer, sized with a Bioanalyzer 2100, and then quantified again using the KAPA Library Quantification kit. Every immunoSEQ 96-well plate was sequenced on a separate single-read 150-cycle Illumina NextSeq 550 flow cell. The paper's processing steps were these. Because only junctional sequences without quality scores were contained in the immunoSEQ output, filtering matching that applied to full-length reads could not be performed. Sequences were annotated with PyIR, a Python wrapper for IgBLAST v1.9, and V/J genes and CDR3 were assigned using IMGT germline references. Any read was removed if the V/J assignment was weak (E-value above 1e-6), the CDR3 was missing, or the read contained stop codons, out-of-frame junctions, or ambiguous translated residues. V3J clonotypes were defined by identical inferred V gene, J gene, and CDR3 amino acid sequence. Percentage overlap between repertoires was computed as shared unique clonotypes divided by the size of the smaller repertoire. Repertoire richness was assessed with RTK rarefaction, the Chao1 estimator, and Recon v2.1 estimates of unobserved clonotypes. Generation probabilities for all TCRbeta clonotypes obtained by the gDNA method from a few donors were computed using OLGA. TCRdb holds this immuneACCESS table with in-frame rearrangements only. Some clones are missing; in checked studies, unresolved V genes explain under half, and the rest has no known cause. That table is the source of V, J and clone size, and D and trimming were worked out from the DNA. The sample contains roughly 2,500,000 clones, over 85% of them found a single time. The biggest ten clones account for roughly 0.36% of the sample.

Healthy HIV-negative adults with no recently reported acute infections or vaccinations were included as donors. Every donor was a Caucasian adult residing in Nashville, Tennessee, USA. Magnetic negative selection was used to enrich CD4+ T cells, after which naive cells were positively selected on CD45RA and the negative fraction became the memory subset. Blood was obtained by leukapheresis, after which PBMCs were separated by Ficoll-Histopaque density gradient centrifugation and cryopreserved in liquid nitrogen vapor phase. Analytical flow cytometry was used to check the purity and quantity of every magnetically sorted T cell population. From each sorted fraction, genomic DNA was isolated and quantified by UV absorbance on a Nanodrop 2000c. Sequenced input: naive CD4+ T cells from PBMCs. This specimen's cell subset or site label, per the study, means: CD45RA+ positively selected. This sequence originates from a man aged 18 to 30 in good health. Some clones in this sample may be carry-over from other donors' samples.

The CDR3 corresponds to CASSLTTYEQYF. The nucleotide sequence reads TGTGCCAGCAGCCTGACTACCTACGAGCAGTACTTC. In this chain, TRBV5-5 is recombined with TRBJ2-7; TRBD2 is a weak D gene call, 5 bases matching. Cut back by 4 bases and 2 bases, the V and J ends lie 7 bases apart. The CDR3 contains 12 residues, cysteine and phenylalanine counted. Just the 36-base CDR3 DNA is kept, in frame starting at base 1. CDR1 is given as SGHKS and CDR2 as YYEKEE, both from the germline V gene (reference sequence).